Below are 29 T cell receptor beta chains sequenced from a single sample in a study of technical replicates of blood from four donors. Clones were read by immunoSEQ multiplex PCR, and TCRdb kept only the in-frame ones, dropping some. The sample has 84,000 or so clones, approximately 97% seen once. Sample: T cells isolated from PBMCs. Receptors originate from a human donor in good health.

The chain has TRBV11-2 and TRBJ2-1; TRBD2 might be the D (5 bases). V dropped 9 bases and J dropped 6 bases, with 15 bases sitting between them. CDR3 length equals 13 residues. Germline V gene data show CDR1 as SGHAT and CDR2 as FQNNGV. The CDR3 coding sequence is TGTGCCAGTGATGAGGGAAGCCCCAATGAGCAGTTCTTC. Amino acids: CASDEGSPNEQFF.

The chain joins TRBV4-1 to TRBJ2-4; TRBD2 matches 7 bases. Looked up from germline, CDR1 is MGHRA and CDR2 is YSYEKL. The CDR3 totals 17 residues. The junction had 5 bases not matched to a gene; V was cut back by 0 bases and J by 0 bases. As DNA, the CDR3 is TGCGCCAGCAGCCAAGAATGGGGGGGTTTAGCCAAAAACATTCAGTACTTC. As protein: CASSQEWGGLAKNIQYF.

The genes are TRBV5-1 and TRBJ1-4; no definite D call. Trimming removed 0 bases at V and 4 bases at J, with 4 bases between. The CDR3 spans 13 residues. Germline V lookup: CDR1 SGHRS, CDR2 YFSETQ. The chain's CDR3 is CASSLGYNEKLFF. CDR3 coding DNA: TGCGCCAGCAGCTTGGGTTATAATGAAAAACTGTTTTTT.

The CDR3 loop is CASSVGLSYRETQYF. The CDR3 coding sequence is TGTGCCAGCAGCGTGGGACTATCGTACCGAGAGACCCAGTACTTC. The gene calls are TRBV7-8 and TRBJ2-5, with 7 bases that match TRBD2. Germline-derived CDR1 and CDR2 are SGHVS and FQNEAQ. The CDR3 length is 15 residues. Unmatched junction bases numbered 10, after V lost 5 bases and J lost 4 bases. Full variable domain (remainder filled in from reference TRBV7-8 and TRBJ2-5): GAGVSQSPRYKVAKRGQDVALRCDPISGHVSLFWYQQALGQGPEFLTYFQNEAQLDKSGLPSDRFFAERPEGSVSTLKIQRTQQEDSAVYLCASSVGLSYRETQYFGPGTRLLVL.

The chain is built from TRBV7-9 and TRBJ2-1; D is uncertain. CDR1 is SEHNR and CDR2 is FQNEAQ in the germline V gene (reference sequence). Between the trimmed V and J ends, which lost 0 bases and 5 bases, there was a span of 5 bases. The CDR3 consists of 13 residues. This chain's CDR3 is CASSLALDNEQFF. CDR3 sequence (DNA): TGTGCCAGCAGCTTAGCGCTAGACAATGAGCAGTTCTTC.

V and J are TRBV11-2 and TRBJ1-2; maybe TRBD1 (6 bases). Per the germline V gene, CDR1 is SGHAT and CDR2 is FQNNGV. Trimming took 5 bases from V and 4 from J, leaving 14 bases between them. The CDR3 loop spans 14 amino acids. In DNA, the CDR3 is TGTGCCAGCAGCCCAGGACAGACTCTCTATGGCTACACCTTC. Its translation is CASSPGQTLYGYTF.

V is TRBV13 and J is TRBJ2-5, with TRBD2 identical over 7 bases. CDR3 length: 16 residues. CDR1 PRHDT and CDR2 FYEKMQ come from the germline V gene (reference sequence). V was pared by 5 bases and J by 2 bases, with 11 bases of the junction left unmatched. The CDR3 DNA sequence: TGTGCCAGCAGCCGGTTCTTTGGGCGGGGGCAAGAGACCCAGTACTTC. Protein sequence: CASSRFFGRGQETQYF.

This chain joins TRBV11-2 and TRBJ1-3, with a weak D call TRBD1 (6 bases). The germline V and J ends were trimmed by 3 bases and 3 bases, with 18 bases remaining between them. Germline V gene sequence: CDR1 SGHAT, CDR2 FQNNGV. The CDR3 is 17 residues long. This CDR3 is CASSFRDTGYHGNTIYF. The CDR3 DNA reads TGTGCCAGCAGCTTCCGGGACACAGGGTATCATGGAAACACCATATATTTT.

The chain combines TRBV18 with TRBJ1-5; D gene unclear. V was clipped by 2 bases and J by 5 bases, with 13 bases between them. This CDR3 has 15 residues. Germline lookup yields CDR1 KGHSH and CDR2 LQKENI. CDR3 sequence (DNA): TGTGCCAGCTCACCAACGAACGGCGGGGATCAGCCCCAGCATTTT. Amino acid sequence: CASSPTNGGDQPQHF.

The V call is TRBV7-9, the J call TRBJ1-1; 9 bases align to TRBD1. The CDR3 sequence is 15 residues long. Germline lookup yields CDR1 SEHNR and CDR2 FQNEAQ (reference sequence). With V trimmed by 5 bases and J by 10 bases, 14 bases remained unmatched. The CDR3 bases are TGTGCCAGCAGCCACCGGGACAGGGACTTTCTTGGAGCTTTCTTT. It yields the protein CASSHRDRDFLGAFF.

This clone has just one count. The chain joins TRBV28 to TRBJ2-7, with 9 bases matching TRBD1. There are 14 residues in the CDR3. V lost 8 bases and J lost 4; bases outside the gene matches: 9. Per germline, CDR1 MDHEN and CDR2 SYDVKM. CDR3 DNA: TGTGCCAGCCTACCGGGACAGGGTTCTTACGAGCAGTACTTC. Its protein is CASLPGQGSYEQYF.

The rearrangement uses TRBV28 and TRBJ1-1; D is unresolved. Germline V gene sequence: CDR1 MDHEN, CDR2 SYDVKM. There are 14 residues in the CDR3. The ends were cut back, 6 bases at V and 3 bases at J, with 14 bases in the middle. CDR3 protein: CASRRNFGYTEAFF. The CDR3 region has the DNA TGTGCCAGCAGACGAAACTTCGGGTACACTGAAGCTTTCTTT.

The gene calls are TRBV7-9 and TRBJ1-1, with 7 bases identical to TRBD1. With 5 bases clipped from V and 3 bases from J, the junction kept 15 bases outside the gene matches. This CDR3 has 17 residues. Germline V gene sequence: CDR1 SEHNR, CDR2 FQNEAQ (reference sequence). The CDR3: CASSGIQGEITYTEAFF. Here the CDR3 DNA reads TGTGCCAGCAGCGGAATTCAGGGGGAAATCACCTACACTGAAGCTTTCTTT.

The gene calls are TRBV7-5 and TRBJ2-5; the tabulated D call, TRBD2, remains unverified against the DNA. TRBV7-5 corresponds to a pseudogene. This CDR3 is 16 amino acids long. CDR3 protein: CVRSLVTPDGGETQYF. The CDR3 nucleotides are TGTGTCAGAAGCTTAGTGACACCGGACGGAGGAGAGACCCAGTACTTC.

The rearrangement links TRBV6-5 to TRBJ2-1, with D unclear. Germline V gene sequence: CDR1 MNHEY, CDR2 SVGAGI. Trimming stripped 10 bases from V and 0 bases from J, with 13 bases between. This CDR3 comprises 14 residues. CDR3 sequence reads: CAIARSSSYNEQFF. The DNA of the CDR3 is TGTGCCATCGCTCGGTCTAGCTCCTACAATGAGCAGTTCTTC.

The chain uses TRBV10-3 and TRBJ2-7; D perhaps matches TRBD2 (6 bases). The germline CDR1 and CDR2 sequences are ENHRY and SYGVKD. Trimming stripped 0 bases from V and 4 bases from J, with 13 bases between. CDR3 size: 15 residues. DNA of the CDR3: TGTGCCATCAGTGAGTCCTCGGGAGCGCGGTACGAGCAGTACTTC. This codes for CAISESSGARYEQYF.

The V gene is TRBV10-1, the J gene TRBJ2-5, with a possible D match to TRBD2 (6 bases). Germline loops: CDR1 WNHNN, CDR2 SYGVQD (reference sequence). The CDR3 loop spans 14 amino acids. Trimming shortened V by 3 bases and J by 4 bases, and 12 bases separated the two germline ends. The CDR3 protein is CASSDIRERETQYF. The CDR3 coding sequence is TGCGCCAGCAGTGATATTCGGGAGCGAGAGACCCAGTACTTC.

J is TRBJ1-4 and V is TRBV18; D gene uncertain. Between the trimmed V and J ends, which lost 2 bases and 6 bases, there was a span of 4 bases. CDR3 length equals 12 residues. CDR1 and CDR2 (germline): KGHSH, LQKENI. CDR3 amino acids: CASSPADEKLFF. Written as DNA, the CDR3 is TGTGCCAGCTCACCAGCAGATGAAAAACTGTTTTTT. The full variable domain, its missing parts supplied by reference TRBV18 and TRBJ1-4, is NAGVMQNPRHLVRRRGQEARLRCSPMKGHSHVYWYRQLPEEGLKFMVYLQKENIIDESGMPKERFSAEFPKEGPSILRIQQVVRGDSAAYFCASSPADEKLFFGSGTQLSVL.

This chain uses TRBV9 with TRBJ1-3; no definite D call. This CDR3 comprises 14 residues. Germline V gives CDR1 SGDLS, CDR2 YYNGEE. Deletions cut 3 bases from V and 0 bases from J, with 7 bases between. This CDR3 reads CASSDEFSGNTIYF. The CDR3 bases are TGTGCCAGCAGCGACGAGTTCTCTGGAAACACCATATATTTT.

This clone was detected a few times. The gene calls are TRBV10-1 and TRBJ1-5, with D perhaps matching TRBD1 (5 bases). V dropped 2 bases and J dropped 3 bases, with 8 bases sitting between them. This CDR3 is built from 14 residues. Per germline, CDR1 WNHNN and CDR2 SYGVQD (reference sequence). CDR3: CASSEQGNNQPQHF. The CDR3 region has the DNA TGCGCCAGCAGTGAGCAGGGTAACAATCAGCCCCAGCATTTT.

The CDR3 protein is CASRRKRDFANTGELFF. The CDR3 nucleotides read TGTGCCAGCAGACGCAAGCGGGACTTCGCGAACACCGGGGAGCTGTTTTTT. The V call is TRBV21-1, the J call TRBJ2-2; no DNA check was done on the table's D call, TRBD2. TRBV21-1 is a pseudogene locus. The CDR3 totals 17 residues.

The CDR3 spells CASSTQDSRPGYTF. The CDR3 nucleotides read TGTGCCAGCAGTACCCAGGACAGTCGGCCAGGCTACACCTTC. This chain joins TRBV27 and TRBJ1-2; D might be TRBD1 (6 bases). V lost 5 bases, J lost 8 bases, and 18 bases lay in between. Germline V gene data show CDR1 as MNHEY and CDR2 as SMNVEV (reference sequence). The CDR3 covers 14 residues.

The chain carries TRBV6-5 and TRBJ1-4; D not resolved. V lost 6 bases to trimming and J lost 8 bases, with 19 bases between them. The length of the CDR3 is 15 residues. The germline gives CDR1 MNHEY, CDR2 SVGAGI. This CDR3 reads CASSPRSPFEEKLFF. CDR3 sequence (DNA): TGTGCCAGCAGCCCCAGGTCCCCTTTTGAGGAAAAACTGTTTTTT.

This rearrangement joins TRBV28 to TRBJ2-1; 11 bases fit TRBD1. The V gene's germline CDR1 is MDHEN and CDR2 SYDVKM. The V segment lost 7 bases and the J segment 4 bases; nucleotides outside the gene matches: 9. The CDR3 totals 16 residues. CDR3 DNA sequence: TGTGCCAGCATCCGACCGGGGACAGGGGGGTACAATGAGCAGTTCTTC. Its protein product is CASIRPGTGGYNEQFF.

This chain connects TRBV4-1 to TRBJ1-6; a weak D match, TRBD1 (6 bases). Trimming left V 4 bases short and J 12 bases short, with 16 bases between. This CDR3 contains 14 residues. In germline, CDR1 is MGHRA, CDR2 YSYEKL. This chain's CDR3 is CASSLTGQEKPLHF. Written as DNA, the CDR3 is TGCGCCAGCAGCCTTACGGGACAAGAGAAACCCCTCCACTTT.

The CDR3 bases are TGTGCCAGCACCGAGGGGGTGAACACTGAAGCTTTCTTT. It specifies CASTEGVNTEAFF. The rearrangement links TRBV28 to TRBJ1-1, with a possible D match to TRBD1 (6 bases). Between the trimmed V and J ends, which lost 7 bases and 0 bases, there was a span of 9 bases. The CDR3 has 13 amino acids. The germline CDR1 and CDR2 sequences are MDHEN and SYDVKM.

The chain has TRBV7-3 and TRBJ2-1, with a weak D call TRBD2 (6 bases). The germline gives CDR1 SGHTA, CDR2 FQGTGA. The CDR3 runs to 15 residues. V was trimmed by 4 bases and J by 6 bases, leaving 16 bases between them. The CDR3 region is CASSSTGLSLNEQFF. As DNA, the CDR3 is TGTGCCAGCAGCTCCACGGGACTTTCTCTCAATGAGCAGTTCTTC.

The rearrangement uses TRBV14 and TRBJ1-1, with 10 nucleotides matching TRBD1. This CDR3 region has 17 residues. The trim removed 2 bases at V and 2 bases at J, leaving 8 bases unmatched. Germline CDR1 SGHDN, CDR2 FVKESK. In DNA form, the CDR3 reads TGTGCCAGCAGCCAAACCGGGACAGGGGTTTTTAACACTGAAGCTTTCTTT. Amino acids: CASSQTGTGVFNTEAFF.

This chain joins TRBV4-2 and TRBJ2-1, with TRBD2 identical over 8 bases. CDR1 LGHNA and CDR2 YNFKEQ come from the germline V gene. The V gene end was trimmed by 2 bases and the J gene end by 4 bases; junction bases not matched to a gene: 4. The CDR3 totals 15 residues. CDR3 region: CASSQREGEYNEQFF. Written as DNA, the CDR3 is TGTGCCAGCAGCCAACGGGAGGGAGAGTACAATGAGCAGTTCTTC.